Below are 26 T cell receptor beta chains sequenced from a single sample in a study of T cell responses to AZD1222 COVID-19 vaccine. Profiling relied on immunoSEQ multiplex PCR, and the TCRdb table lists in-frame clones only, not all of them. The repertoire includes fewer than 200,000 clones, approximately 90% of them detected once, and more than 3.5% sits in the top ten. Sample: peripheral blood, taken 28 days after the second dose of the MenACWY control vaccine. Receptors originate from an adult who received the MenACWY meningococcal vaccine as a control.

The chain recombines TRBV28 with TRBJ1-4; D is undetermined. Between the trimmed V and J ends, which lost 2 bases and 8 bases, there was a span of 15 bases. CDR1 MDHEN and CDR2 SYDVKM come from the germline V gene. There are 15 residues in the CDR3. CDR3: CASSLTGLDAEKLFF. The DNA of the CDR3 is TGTGCCAGCAGTTTAACGGGCCTAGACGCCGAAAAACTGTTTTTT. Full variable domain (rest looked up from reference TRBV28 and TRBJ1-4): DVKVTQSSRYLVKRTGEKVFLECVQDMDHENMFWYRQDPGLGLRLIYFSYDVKMKEKGDIPEGYSVSREKKERFSLILESASTNQTSMYLCASSLTGLDAEKLFFGSGTQLSVL.

V and J are TRBV28 and TRBJ1-1; a possible D gene is TRBD1 (5 bases). This CDR3 has 14 residues. V dropped 1 base and J dropped 5 bases, with 11 bases sitting between them. Germline V lookup: CDR1 MDHEN, CDR2 SYDVKM. CDR3 amino acids: CASSLSQGWTEAFF. The CDR3 DNA is TGTGCCAGCAGTTTATCCCAGGGATGGACTGAAGCTTTCTTT.

This chain uses TRBV5-1 with TRBJ2-5; 9 bases match TRBD2. CDR1 is SGHRS, CDR2 YFSETQ, per germline. V was pared by 4 bases and J by 13 bases, with 14 bases of the junction left unmatched. This CDR3 contains 14 residues. The CDR3 sequence: CASSLRTSAKDLYF. The CDR3 nucleotides read TGCGCCAGCAGCCTAAGGACTAGCGCCAAGGATTTGTACTTC.

The CDR3 bases are TGTGCCAGCAGCTTTGAAACCGGGAGCAATCAGCCCCAGCATTTT. The encoded protein is CASSFETGSNQPQHF. The J gene is TRBJ1-5, the V gene TRBV7-2; D remains unclear. The V end was cut by 3 bases, the J end by 1 base, with 10 bases between. CDR1 is SGHTA, CDR2 FQGNSA, per germline. The CDR3 consists of 15 residues.

The CDR3 protein is CASSFDGLLFF. CDR3 sequence (DNA): TGTGCCAGCAGCTTTGACGGCCTCCTGTTTTTT. This chain uses TRBV11-2 with TRBJ1-4; D is undetermined. This CDR3 region has 11 residues. Germline V CDR1 and CDR2: SGHAT, FQNNGV. The V end was cut by 3 bases, the J end by 14 bases, with 10 bases between.

The chain employs TRBV20-1 and TRBJ2-1; no clear D. V lost 1 base and J lost 9, with 7 bases in between. This CDR3 is 11 amino acids long. CDR1 is DFQATT and CDR2 is SNEGSKA in the germline V gene (reference sequence). The CDR3 protein is CSARVAPEQFF. As DNA, the CDR3 is TGCAGTGCTAGAGTTGCGCCTGAGCAGTTCTTC.

The gene calls are TRBV6-2 or TRBV6-3 and TRBJ1-2, with 10 positions matching TRBD1. Trimming removed 6 bases from V and 8 bases from J; junction bases left unmatched: 12. CDR3 length equals 15 residues. Germline CDR1 and CDR2: MNHEY and SVGEGT. The CDR3 spells CASSKTGDRGRGYTF. Here the CDR3 DNA reads TGTGCCAGCAGCAAAACTGGGGACAGGGGCAGAGGCTACACCTTC.

The chain couples TRBV9 to TRBJ2-3; D unresolved. Trimming shortened V by 7 bases and J by 1 base, and 13 bases separated the two germline ends. CDR1 is SGDLS and CDR2 is YYNGEE in the germline V gene. The CDR3 is 14 amino acids. CDR3: CASPLLGGTDTQYF. DNA of the CDR3: TGTGCCAGCCCACTACTTGGGGGCACAGATACGCAGTATTTT.

The chain joins TRBV19 to TRBJ2-1; the D gene is possibly TRBD1 (6 bases). The V end was cut by 6 bases, the J end by 0 bases, with 15 bases between. There are 16 residues in the CDR3. CDR1 LNHDA and CDR2 SQIVND come from the germline V gene (reference sequence). Here the CDR3 DNA reads TGTGCCAGTAGGAGAAACCAGGGGAGCTCCTACAATGAGCAGTTCTTC. This translates into CASRRNQGSSYNEQFF.

The chain couples TRBV10-3 to TRBJ2-1; unclear D gene. The CDR3 runs 13 residues. Per germline, CDR1 ENHRY and CDR2 SYGVKD. Trimming stripped 3 bases from V and 4 bases from J, with 7 bases between. Here the CDR3 DNA reads TGTGCCATCAGTGAAGCAACTTACAATGAGCAGTTCTTC. Residues: CAISEATYNEQFF.

This clone was recorded only once. The chain uses TRBV25-1 and TRBJ1-2; the D gene is possibly TRBD1 (5 bases). This CDR3 has 12 residues. V was pared by 7 bases and J by 6 bases, with 12 bases between. The germline CDR1 and CDR2 sequences are MGHDK and SYGVNS. The CDR3 DNA reads TGTGCCAGCACCGCAGGGTTCAATGGCTACACCTTC. This encodes CASTAGFNGYTF.

V is TRBV4-3 and J is TRBJ1-1; TRBD1 matches 7 bases. The CDR3 runs to 14 residues. The germline V gene has CDR1 LGHNA and CDR2 YSLEER. V lost 1 base to trimming and J lost 3 bases; unmatched junction nucleotides: 2. The CDR3 DNA sequence: TGCGCCAGCAGCCAAGGACAGGGTGACACTGAAGCTTTCTTT. As protein: CASSQGQGDTEAFF.

This clone was recorded once. The chain employs TRBV6-5 and TRBJ1-1; D ambiguous. Germline CDR1 and CDR2: MNHEY and SVGAGI. V lost 7 bases and J 0 bases, leaving 9 bases between the germline ends. This CDR3 region has 13 residues. CDR3 sequence (DNA): TGTGCCAGCAATTTACAGATGAACACTGAAGCTTTCTTT. Its translation: CASNLQMNTEAFF.

The gene calls are TRBV6-5 and TRBJ1-1; D unclear. The CDR3 consists of 15 residues. Germline loops: CDR1 MNHEY, CDR2 SVGAGI. V was cut by 6 bases and J by 2 bases, with 16 bases left in between. CDR3 region: CASSPDPTTNTEAFF. CDR3 in DNA: TGTGCCAGCAGCCCCGACCCCACTACAAACACTGAAGCTTTCTTT.

The gene calls are TRBV19 and TRBJ2-7, with a tentative D call TRBD2 (6 bases). CDR1 LNHDA and CDR2 SQIVND come from the germline V gene (reference sequence). V lost 3 bases and J lost 4, with 7 bases in between. The CDR3 is 12 amino acids. For the CDR3, the DNA is TGTGCCAGTAGTATGGGAGGATACGAGCAGTACTTC. Its protein is CASSMGGYEQYF. Full variable domain (rest looked up from reference TRBV19 and TRBJ2-7): DGGITQSPKYLFRKEGQNVTLSCEQNLNHDAMYWYRQDPGQGLRLIYYSQIVNDFQKGDIAEGYSVSREKKESFPLTVTSAQKNPTAFYLCASSMGGYEQYFGPGTRLTVT.

V usage is TRBV19 and J usage is TRBJ2-4; TRBD1 matches at 9 bases. Trimming took 4 bases from V and 8 from J; bases not matched to a gene: 6. Germline CDR1 LNHDA, CDR2 SQIVND (reference sequence). This CDR3 spans 14 amino acids. The CDR3 DNA is TGTGCCAGTAGTAAAATGGACAGGGGTCACATTCAGTACTTC. It yields the protein CASSKMDRGHIQYF.

The rearrangement links TRBV27 to TRBJ2-1; 10 nucleotides line up with TRBD2. V was clipped by 4 bases and J by 4 bases; unmatched bases: 19. CDR1 MNHEY and CDR2 SMNVEV come from the germline V gene (reference sequence). The CDR3 length is 20 residues. CDR3 sequence reads: CASSSRTSGHSVKRYNEQFF. CDR3 bases: TGTGCCAGCAGTTCGAGGACTAGCGGACATTCAGTCAAGCGTTACAATGAGCAGTTCTTC.

The CDR3 coding sequence is TGTGCCACCGGGACACTAACGAACACCGGGGAGCTGTTTTTT. Translation gives CATGTLTNTGELFF. This chain uses TRBV10-3 with TRBJ2-2, with a possible D match to TRBD1 (6 bases). The CDR3 contains 14 residues. V was cut by 10 bases and J by 0 bases, with 12 bases left in between. Looked up from germline, CDR1 is ENHRY and CDR2 is SYGVKD.

This sequence joins TRBV20-1 and TRBJ1-2; D not resolved. Germline CDR1 reads DFQATT; CDR2 reads SNEGSKA (reference sequence). The CDR3 covers 8 residues. The CDR3 DNA sequence: TGCGCCCTTAAGGGCTACACCTTC. Amino acid sequence: CALKGYTF.

The gene calls are TRBV6-6 and TRBJ2-5, with D possibly TRBD2 on 5 matching bases. Trimming removed 7 bases from V and 9 bases from J, with 12 bases in between. The CDR3 runs to 11 residues. Germline V CDR1 and CDR2: MNHNY, SVGAGI (reference sequence). The CDR3 spells CASIDGVSQYF. The CDR3 coding sequence is TGTGCCAGCATTGACGGGGTTTCCCAGTACTTC.

The genes are TRBV28 and TRBJ1-1; D unresolved. Looked up from germline, CDR1 is MDHEN and CDR2 is SYDVKM. The CDR3 length is 16 residues. V shed 5 bases and J shed 3 bases, with 19 bases lying between them. DNA for the CDR3: TGTGCCAGCAGTCCTTGGGCGTCTGCCAGCTACACTGAAGCTTTCTTT. Translating gives CASSPWASASYTEAFF.

The chain recombines TRBV4-3 with TRBJ2-1; D gene ambiguous. Trimming took off 2 bases at V and 0 bases at J, with 11 bases between the two ends. The CDR3 sequence is 16 residues long. Germline V CDR1 and CDR2: LGHNA, YSLEER. The CDR3 nucleotides read TGCGCCAGCAGCCAATCCGTTGCCAGCTCCTACAATGAGCAGTTCTTC. Translated: CASSQSVASSYNEQFF.

This sequence joins TRBV7-2 and TRBJ2-5, with 7 bases that match TRBD2. Germline assignment: CDR1 SGHTA and CDR2 FQGNSA. This CDR3 has 14 residues. Losses at the gene ends were 0 bases for V and 5 bases for J; bases not matched to a gene: 3. The CDR3 sequence: CASSLATSQETQYF. For the CDR3, the DNA is TGTGCCAGCAGCTTAGCGACTAGCCAGGAGACCCAGTACTTC.

CDR3 region: CASSPLDSLYSNQPQHF. Written as DNA, the CDR3 is TGTGCCAGCAGTCCGTTAGACAGCCTTTATAGCAATCAGCCCCAGCATTTT. J is TRBJ1-5 and V is TRBV28; D is perhaps TRBD1 (5 bases). Between the trimmed V and J ends, which lost 5 bases and 0 bases, there was a span of 17 bases. Germline CDR1 MDHEN, CDR2 SYDVKM. The CDR3 is made up of 17 amino acids.

This sequence joins TRBV28 and TRBJ2-1; 7 bases match TRBD2. The CDR3 length is 16 residues. Germline loops: CDR1 MDHEN, CDR2 SYDVKM. Losses at the gene ends were 6 bases for V and 1 base for J; bases not matched to a gene: 9. The CDR3 spells CASRPGGKFSYNEQFF. For the CDR3, the DNA is TGTGCCAGCAGGCCCGGGGGGAAGTTTTCCTACAATGAGCAGTTCTTC.

V is TRBV27 and J is TRBJ1-1, with unresolved D. Trimming pared 2 bases from V and 2 bases from J, leaving 9 bases between. Per germline, CDR1 MNHEY and CDR2 SMNVEV (reference sequence). The CDR3 is 14 residues long. The CDR3 reads CASSLGGTNTEAFF. The CDR3 DNA is TGTGCCAGCAGTTTAGGCGGAACTAACACTGAAGCTTTCTTT.